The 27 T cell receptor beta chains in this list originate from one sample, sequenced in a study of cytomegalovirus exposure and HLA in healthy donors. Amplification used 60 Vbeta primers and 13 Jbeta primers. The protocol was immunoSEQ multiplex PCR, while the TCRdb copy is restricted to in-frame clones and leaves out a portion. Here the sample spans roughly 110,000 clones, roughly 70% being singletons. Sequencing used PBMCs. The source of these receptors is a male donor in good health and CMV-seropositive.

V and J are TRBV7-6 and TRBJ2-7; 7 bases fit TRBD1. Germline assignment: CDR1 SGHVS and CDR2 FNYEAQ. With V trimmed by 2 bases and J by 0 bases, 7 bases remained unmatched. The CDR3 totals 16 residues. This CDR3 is CASSLFGTETSYEQYF. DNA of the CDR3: TGTGCCAGCAGCTTATTCGGGACAGAGACCTCCTACGAGCAGTACTTC. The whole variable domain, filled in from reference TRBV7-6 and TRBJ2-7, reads GAGVSQSPRYKVTKRGQDVALRCDPISGHVSLYWYRQALGQGPEFLTYFNYEAQQDKSGLPNDRFSAERPEGSISTLTIQRTEQRDSAMYRCASSLFGTETSYEQYFGPGTRLTVT.

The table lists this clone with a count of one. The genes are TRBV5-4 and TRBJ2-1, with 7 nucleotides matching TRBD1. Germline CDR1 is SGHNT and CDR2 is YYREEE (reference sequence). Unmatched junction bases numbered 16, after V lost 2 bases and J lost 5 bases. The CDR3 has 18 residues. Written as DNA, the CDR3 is TGTGCCAGCAGCTTTGACAGGGCCGACGCGACGTATGACAATGAGCAGTTCTTC. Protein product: CASSFDRADATYDNEQFF.

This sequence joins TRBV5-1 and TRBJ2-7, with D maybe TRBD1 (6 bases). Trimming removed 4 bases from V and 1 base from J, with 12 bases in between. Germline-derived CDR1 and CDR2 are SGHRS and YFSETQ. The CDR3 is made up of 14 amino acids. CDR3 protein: CASSRDGQSYEQYF. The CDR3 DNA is TGCGCCAGCAGCCGTGACGGACAGTCCTACGAGCAGTACTTC.

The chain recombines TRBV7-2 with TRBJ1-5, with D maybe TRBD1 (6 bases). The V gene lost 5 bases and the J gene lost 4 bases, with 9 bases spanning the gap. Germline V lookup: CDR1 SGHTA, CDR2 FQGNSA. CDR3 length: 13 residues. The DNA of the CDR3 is TGTGCCAGCAGCACGGACAGAAATCAGCCCCAGCATTTT. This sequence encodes CASSTDRNQPQHF.

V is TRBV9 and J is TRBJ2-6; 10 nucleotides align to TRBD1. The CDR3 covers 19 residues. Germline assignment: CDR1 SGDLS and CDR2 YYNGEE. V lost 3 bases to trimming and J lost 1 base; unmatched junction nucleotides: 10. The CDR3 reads CASSEADGTGVSGANVLTF. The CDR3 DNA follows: TGTGCCAGCAGCGAGGCGGACGGGACAGGGGTTTCTGGGGCCAACGTCCTGACTTTC. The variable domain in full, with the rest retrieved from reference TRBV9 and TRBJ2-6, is DSGVTQTPKHLITATGQRVTLRCSPRSGDLSVYWYQQSLDQGLQFLIQYYNGEERAKGNILERFSAQQFPDLHSELNLSSLELGDSALYFCASSEADGTGVSGANVLTFGAGSRLTVL.

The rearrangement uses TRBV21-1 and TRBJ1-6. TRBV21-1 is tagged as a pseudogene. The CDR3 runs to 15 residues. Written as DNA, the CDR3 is TGTGCCAGCAGCACCCCGGGATCGTATAATTCACCCCTCCACTTT. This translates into CASSTPGSYNSPLHF.

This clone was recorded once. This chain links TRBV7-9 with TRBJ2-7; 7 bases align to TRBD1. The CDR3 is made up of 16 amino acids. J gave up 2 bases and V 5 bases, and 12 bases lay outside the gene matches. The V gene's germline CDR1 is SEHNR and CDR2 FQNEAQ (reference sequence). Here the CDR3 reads CASSKLTGALTYEQYF. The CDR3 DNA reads TGTGCCAGCAGCAAACTAACAGGGGCTTTAACCTACGAGCAGTACTTC.

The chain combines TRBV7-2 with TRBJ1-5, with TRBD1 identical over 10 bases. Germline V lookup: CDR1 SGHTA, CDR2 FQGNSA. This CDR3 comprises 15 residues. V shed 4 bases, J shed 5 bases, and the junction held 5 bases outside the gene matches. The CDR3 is CASSSRGTGDQPQHF. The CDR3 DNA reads TGTGCCAGCAGCTCCCGAGGGACAGGGGATCAGCCCCAGCATTTT.

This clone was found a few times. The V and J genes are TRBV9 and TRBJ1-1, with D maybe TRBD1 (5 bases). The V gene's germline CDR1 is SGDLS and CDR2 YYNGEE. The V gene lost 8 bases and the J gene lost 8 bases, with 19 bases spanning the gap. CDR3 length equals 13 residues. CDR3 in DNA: TGTGCCAGAGTCGGAAGACAGATGATAGAAGCTTTCTTT. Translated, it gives CARVGRQMIEAFF.

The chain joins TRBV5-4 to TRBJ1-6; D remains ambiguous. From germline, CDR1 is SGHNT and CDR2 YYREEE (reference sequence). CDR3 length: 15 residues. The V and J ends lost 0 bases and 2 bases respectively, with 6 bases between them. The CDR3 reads CASSLVSAYNSPLHF. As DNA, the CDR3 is TGTGCCAGCAGCTTGGTGTCAGCCTATAATTCACCCCTCCACTTT.

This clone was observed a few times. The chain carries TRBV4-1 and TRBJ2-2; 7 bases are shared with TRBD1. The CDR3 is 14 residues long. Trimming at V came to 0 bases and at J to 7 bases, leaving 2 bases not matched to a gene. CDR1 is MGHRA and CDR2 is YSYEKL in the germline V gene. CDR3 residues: CASSQDRGIGELFF. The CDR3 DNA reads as TGCGCCAGCAGCCAAGACAGGGGGATCGGGGAGCTGTTTTTT.

DNA for the CDR3: TGTGCCAGTAGTATAGAAGGGGGACAGGGAGTGAACACTGAAGCTTTCTTT. This gives the protein CASSIEGGQGVNTEAFF. V gene TRBV19 combines with J gene TRBJ1-1; TRBD1 matches 9 bases. Germline CDR1 and CDR2: LNHDA and SQIVND (reference sequence). With 0 bases clipped from V and 0 bases from J, the junction kept 5 bases outside the gene matches. This CDR3 spans 17 amino acids.

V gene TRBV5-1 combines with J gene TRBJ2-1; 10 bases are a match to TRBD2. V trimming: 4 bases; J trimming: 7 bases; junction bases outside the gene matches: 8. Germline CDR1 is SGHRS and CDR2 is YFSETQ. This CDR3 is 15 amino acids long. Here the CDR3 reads CASSTLAGVENEQFF. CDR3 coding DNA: TGCGCCAGCAGCACGCTAGCGGGAGTTGAAAATGAGCAGTTCTTC.

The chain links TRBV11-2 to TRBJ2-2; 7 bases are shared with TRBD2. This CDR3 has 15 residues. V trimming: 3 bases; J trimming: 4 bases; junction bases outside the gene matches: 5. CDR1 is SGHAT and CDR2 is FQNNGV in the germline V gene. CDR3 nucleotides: TGTGCCAGCAGCTTCGGGGGGTTGGCCACCGGGGAGCTGTTTTTT. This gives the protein CASSFGGLATGELFF.

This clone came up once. The CDR3 region has the DNA TGTGCCAGTAGTGTGGGACTTCTTAAAGAGACCCAGTACTTC. Amino acid sequence: CASSVGLLKETQYF. The V gene is TRBV19, the J gene TRBJ2-5; D might be TRBD2 (6 bases). The CDR3 length is 14 residues. The germline CDR1 and CDR2 sequences are LNHDA and SQIVND (reference sequence). V was cut by 5 bases and J by 3 bases, with 13 bases left in between.

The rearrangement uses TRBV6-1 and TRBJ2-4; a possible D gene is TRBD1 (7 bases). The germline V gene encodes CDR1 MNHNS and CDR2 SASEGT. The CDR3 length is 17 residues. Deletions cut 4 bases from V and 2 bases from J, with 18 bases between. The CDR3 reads CASSGAGGREPKNIQYF. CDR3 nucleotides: TGTGCCAGCAGTGGGGCAGGGGGGCGAGAACCCAAAAACATTCAGTACTTC.

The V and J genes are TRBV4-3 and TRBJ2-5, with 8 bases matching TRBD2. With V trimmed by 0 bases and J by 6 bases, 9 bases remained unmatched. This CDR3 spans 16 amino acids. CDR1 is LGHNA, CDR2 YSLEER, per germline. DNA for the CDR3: TGCGCCAGCAGCCAAGATTCCGGGACTAGTGCCAAGACCCAGTACTTC. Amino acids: CASSQDSGTSAKTQYF.

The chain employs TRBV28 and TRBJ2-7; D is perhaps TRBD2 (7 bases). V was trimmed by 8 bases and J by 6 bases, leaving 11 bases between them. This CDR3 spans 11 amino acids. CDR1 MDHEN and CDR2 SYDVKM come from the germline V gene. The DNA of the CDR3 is TGTGCCAGCGGGGGGGCTTGCGAGCAGTACTTC. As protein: CASGGACEQYF.

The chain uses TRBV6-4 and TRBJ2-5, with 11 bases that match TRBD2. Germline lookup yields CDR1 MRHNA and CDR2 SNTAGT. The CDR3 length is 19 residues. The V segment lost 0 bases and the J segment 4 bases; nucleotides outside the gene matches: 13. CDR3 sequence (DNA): TGTGCCAGCAGTGACTCGATTTCAACTAGCGGGAGTCTTGGAGAGACCCAGTACTTC. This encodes CASSDSISTSGSLGETQYF.

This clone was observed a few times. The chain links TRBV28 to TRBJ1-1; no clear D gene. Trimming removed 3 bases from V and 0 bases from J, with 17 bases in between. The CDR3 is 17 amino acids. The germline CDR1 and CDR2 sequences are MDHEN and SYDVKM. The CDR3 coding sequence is TGTGCCAGCAGTTTTCAAGGAGTTGGCCTCATGAACACTGAAGCTTTCTTT. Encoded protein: CASSFQGVGLMNTEAFF.

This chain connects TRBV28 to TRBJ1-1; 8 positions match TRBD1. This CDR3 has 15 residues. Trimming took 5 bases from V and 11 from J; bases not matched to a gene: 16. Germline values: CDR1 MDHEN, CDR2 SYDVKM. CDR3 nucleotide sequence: TGTGCCAGCAGTCCCACGGGACAGGTATCCGGGTGGGCTTTCTTT. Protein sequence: CASSPTGQVSGWAFF.

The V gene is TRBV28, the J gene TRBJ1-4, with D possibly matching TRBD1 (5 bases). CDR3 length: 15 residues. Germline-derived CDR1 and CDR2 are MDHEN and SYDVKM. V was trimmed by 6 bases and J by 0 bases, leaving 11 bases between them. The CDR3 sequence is CASSPWGATNEKLFF. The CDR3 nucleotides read TGTGCCAGCAGCCCCTGGGGGGCAACTAATGAAAAACTGTTTTTT. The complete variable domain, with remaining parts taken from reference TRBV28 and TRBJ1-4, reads DVKVTQSSRYLVKRTGEKVFLECVQDMDHENMFWYRQDPGLGLRLIYFSYDVKMKEKGDIPEGYSVSREKKERFSLILESASTNQTSMYLCASSPWGATNEKLFFGSGTQLSVL.

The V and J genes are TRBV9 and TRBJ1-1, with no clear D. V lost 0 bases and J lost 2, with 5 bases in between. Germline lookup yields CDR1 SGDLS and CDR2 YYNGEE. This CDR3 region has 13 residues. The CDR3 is CASSVAGNTEAFF. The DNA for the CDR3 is TGTGCCAGCAGCGTAGCTGGCAACACTGAAGCTTTCTTT.

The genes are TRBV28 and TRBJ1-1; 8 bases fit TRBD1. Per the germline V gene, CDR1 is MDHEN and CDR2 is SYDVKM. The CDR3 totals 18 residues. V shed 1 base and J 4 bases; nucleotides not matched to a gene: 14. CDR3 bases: TGTGCCAGCAGTTTATTCCGCTGGACAGGGACGTTAGGCACTGAAGCTTTCTTT. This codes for CASSLFRWTGTLGTEAFF.

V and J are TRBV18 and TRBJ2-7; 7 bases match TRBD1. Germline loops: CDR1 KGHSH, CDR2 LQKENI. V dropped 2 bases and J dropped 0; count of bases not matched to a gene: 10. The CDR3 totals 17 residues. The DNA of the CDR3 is TGTGCCAGCTCACCAGCCGCAGGGACAGCCGTCTCCTACGAGCAGTACTTC. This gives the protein CASSPAAGTAVSYEQYF. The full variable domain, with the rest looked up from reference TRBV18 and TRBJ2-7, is NAGVMQNPRHLVRRRGQEARLRCSPMKGHSHVYWYRQLPEEGLKFMVYLQKENIIDESGMPKERFSAEFPKEGPSILRIQQVVRGDSAAYFCASSPAAGTAVSYEQYFGPGTRLTVT.

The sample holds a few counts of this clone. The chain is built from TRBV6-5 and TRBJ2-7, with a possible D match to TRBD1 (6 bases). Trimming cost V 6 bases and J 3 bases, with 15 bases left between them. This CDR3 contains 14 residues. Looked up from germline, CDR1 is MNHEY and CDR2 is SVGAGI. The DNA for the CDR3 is TGTGCCAGCAGACTCAGGGGCCTCGACTACGAGCAGTACTTC. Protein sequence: CASRLRGLDYEQYF.

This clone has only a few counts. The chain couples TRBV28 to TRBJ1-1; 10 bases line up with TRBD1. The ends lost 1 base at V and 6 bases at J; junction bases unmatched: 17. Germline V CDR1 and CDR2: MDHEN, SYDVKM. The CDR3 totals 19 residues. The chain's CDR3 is CASSLSLTRQGAPVAEAFF. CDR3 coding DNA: TGTGCCAGCAGTTTATCGTTAACGCGACAGGGGGCGCCTGTGGCTGAAGCTTTCTTT.